This T cell receptor beta chain was sequenced for a study of cytomegalovirus exposure and HLA in healthy donors (dated by TCRdb to between 2016 and 2019). Background on the whole study: An earlier analysis of approximately 550 of the donors reported 250 to 350 Gb of sequence data and 100 million to 140 million unique TCR beta sequences from about 179 million T cells. An early release that covered several hundred HLA-typed donors contained 250 to 350 gigabases of sequencing data and tens of millions of unique TCR sequences. The genetic ancestry cluster associated with self-reported Caucasian donors included 65% to 90% of the approximately 410 genotyped donors. The study aimed to test whether signatures of past pathogen exposure could be identified by cataloging public T cell receptors. Using immunosequencing, the study profiled T cell repertoires from 500 to 800 subjects and related those repertoires to cytomegalovirus serostatus. A separate validation cohort of 100 to 150 different subjects was used in addition to the roughly 700-subject first cohort. To predict cytomegalovirus infection status, the study combined high-throughput TCR immunosequencing, statistical association of individual TCRs with disease status, and machine learning. A later analysis re-analyzed previously published TCR beta repertoires from approximately 670 donors and added high-resolution HLA genotyping to study TCR occurrence patterns. In the later analysis, no new phenotypic data were used to find candidate immune exposures; instead, reliance was placed on TCR beta sequences and their occurrence across donors. An earlier analysis of roughly 600 of the donors used high-throughput TCR beta sequencing to judge whether each TCR beta V gene segment behaved as functional or pseudogenic. Donor age, sex, ethnicity and CMV serostatus were compiled alongside the repertoire data. In a later genetic analysis, genome-wide SNP genotypes for about 65% of the roughly 670 donors were used, and that subset was treated as a discovery cohort. Every repertoire in the discovery cohort had been generated on one and the same sequencing platform. Class I and class II HLA loci were covered by the typing at four-digit resolution. The number of typed donors differed by locus: about 620-640 for A, B, C, DRB1 and DQB1; about 520 for DQA1; about 600 for DPA1; and approximately 450 for DPB1. Several DR-DQ haplotypes were treated as single units for association and clustering because of strong linkage in the cohort. Across around 400 genotyped donors of the cohort, an average of approximately 240,000 unique TCR beta nucleotide sequences per donor were sequenced, and approximately 17% of those sequences were non-productive. General study outcomes and caveats: The authors suggested that the approach could potentially be extended to other disease states and immunological phenotypes. Some IMGT-functional V segments, including TRBV6-2 and TRBV6-3, could not be told apart with the 87-base-pair reads, so those segments were excluded. When HLA alleles, especially DR and DQ, strongly co-occurred, attributing TCR associations to individual alleles was difficult. Sequencing depth was assumed to be roughly uniform across donors in the presence/absence analyses, though that assumption may not hold. A later analysis found that TCR association rates varied across HLA loci, with DRB1 alleles showing the most associated TCRs and HLA-C alleles the fewest. Because counts were too low, about 18 rarely observed V segments, including chromosome 9 orphons, were excluded from the earlier analysis of several hundred of the donors. The sequencing pipeline was judged likely to have produced a cluster of highly shared sequence variants as a technical artifact. Several of the top co-occurrence clusters appeared to be linked to parvovirus B19, influenza, CMV and Epstein-Barr virus, according to a later analysis. Broadly in line with IMGT annotations, most TCR beta V segments showed up in productive rearrangements about 90% or about 30% of the time in an earlier analysis of a few hundred of the donors. At a false discovery rate of 0.05, a later analysis linked approximately 18,000 TCR beta sequences to specific HLA alleles. Because some donors lacked HLA typing at each locus, the association tests relied only on the typed subset. In a later analysis, HLA-associated TCR beta chains showed more clonal expansion and lower generation probabilities than non-associated chains that were equally common. Immune exposure information for the cohort was limited to CMV serostatus. According to a later analysis, most CMV-associated TCR beta chains appeared to be HLA-restricted, and the HLA associations seemed to be driven largely by CMV exposure. According to a later genetic analysis, donors in an Asian-associated ancestry cluster had fewer N-insertions in productive TCRs than the approximately 710-donor mean. A further reported finding was that TCR beta sequences accurately predicted the HLA-A and HLA-B alleles for most subjects in the first cohort. In vitro tests confirmed that three of the cytomegalovirus-associated TCR beta chains recognize cytomegalovirus antigens. In both the original and validation cohorts, the classifier was reported to diagnose cytomegalovirus status with high specificity and sensitivity. In this cohort, only TCR beta chains were sequenced, and detectable features were limited by the absence of alpha or paired-chain data. Across donors, most TCR sequences were observed very rarely, whereas some public TCRs were present in many individuals. Correlated functional status among segregating V segments might be attributable to linkage disequilibrium, but an unknown experimental factor could not be ruled out. In the study, approximately 160 TCR beta chains were listed as associated with cytomegalovirus. In a later genetic analysis, a missense DCLRE1C variant was associated with V-gene and J-gene trimming of TCR beta chains, and the association was replicated in an independent cohort.

Remarks on this clone: This clone's antigen is unknown. No base quality values were provided; no much bigger clone lies one nucleotide off.

The cohort consisted of 670 or so healthy bone marrow donors. Cohort members were all nominally healthy when sampled, although unrecorded immune exposures were likely present. The donor tested CMV seronegative, placing the donor among the 350 to 400 seronegative members of the cohort. Every donor gave a peripheral blood sample, and the peripheral blood mononuclear cells from that sample were used for TCR beta sequencing. The Qiagen DNeasy Blood Extraction Kit was used to extract genomic DNA from the blood cell samples. CDR1 and CDR2 are drawn from the germline V gene (reference sequence): LNHDA, SQIVND. The CDR3 covers 13 residues, taking in both the cysteine and the phenylalanine. Only the CDR3 part of the read is kept: 39 bases, read in frame from the first base. V sheds 3 bases and J sheds 2 bases, leaving 7 bases between their ends. Libraries were made using the immunoSEQ multiplex PCR assay. The multiplex PCR relied on a mix of 60 forward primers for TCR Vbeta segments and 13 reverse primers for TCR Jbeta segments. A multiplex PCR assay on genomic DNA amplified the CDR3 region of rearranged TCR beta genes. The Illumina HiSeq System was used to sequence the amplified TCR beta libraries as 87-base-pair reads. The authors' pipeline ran thus. In a later analysis, 77 million or so unique TCR beta chains were counted across the roughly 610 repertoires, and roughly 10 million of these chains were shared by at least two donors. Raw reads were error-corrected and collapsed into unique sequences by a nearest-neighbor algorithm in which closely related sequences were merged to remove PCR and sequencing errors. To assign V, D and J gene segments, CDR3 sequences were aligned to IMGT reference sequences. For a sequence to be retained, a match of at least six nucleotides was required to both a V gene segment and a J gene segment. Rearrangements were called productive when the CDR3 lacked stop codons and stayed in frame with V and J; all others were non-productive. CDR3 was defined according to IMGT convention as the region running from the second conserved V-encoded cysteine to the conserved J-encoded phenylalanine. Sequences without an unambiguous match to a single V gene segment were excluded from the earlier analysis of approximately 560 of the donors. In an earlier analysis of several hundred of the donors, V segments were called functional above 56.7% productive rearrangements and were called segregating when the between-donor standard deviation exceeded 5%. To diagnose cytomegalovirus status from the catalog of TCR beta chain sequences, a statistical classification framework was built. In a later analysis, V and J genes were assigned by comparing TCR nucleotide sequences against IMGT/GENE-DB human TR gene sequences. Using the TCRdist pipeline, a later analysis assigned CDR3 sequences along with most-parsimonious VDJ recombination scenarios. A later analysis defined each TCR beta chain by its CDR3 amino acid sequence plus V-gene family, and excluded reads lacking a unique V-gene family. To address suspected cross-contamination and a sequencing artifact, a later analysis removed under 600 highly shared, low-generation-probability nucleotide sequences. In a later analysis, a clonal expansion index for each public chain was calculated from normalized within-repertoire ranks of inferred template counts. In a later analysis, generation probabilities were computed with a VDJ recombination model fitted to out-of-frame rearrangements, and the resulting probabilities were checked against IGoR. In a later analysis, hypergeometric tests were used to score TCR-TCR, TCR-HLA and TCR-CMV co-occurrence, with a repertoire-size bias correction applied to TCR pairs. To estimate false discovery rates, a later analysis permuted the HLA or CMV assignments 20 times. In a later analysis, co-occurring TCRs were grouped using DBSCAN, with TCRdist sequence similarity added in when clustering inside HLA-allele-positive subsets. For co-occurrence clustering, repertoires with fewer than 30,000 or more than 120,000 public chains were excluded, along with a handful of repertoires with anomalous nucleotide sharing. Entries here come from immuneACCESS through TCRdb and include only in-frame sequences with V and J called. Some clones fail to appear in such tables; in the studies checked, an unresolved V gene covers under half of the shortfall, and the cause of the remainder is unknown. The V and J calls and clone size come from that table; D and trimming were worked out from the DNA. Counted in this sample were 210,000 or so clones; roughly 83% of them appeared once. Just over 1.4% of the sample comes from the top ten.

Material for sequencing was PBMCs. The clonotype comes from a girl aged 10 to 17 in good health and CMV-seronegative. The sequence joins TRBV19 to TRBJ1-1; a confident D gene designation cannot be given. CDR3 reads: CASSMGRNTEAFF. The DNA sequence is as follows: TGTGCCAGTAGTATGGGCCGAAACACTGAAGCTTTCTTT.